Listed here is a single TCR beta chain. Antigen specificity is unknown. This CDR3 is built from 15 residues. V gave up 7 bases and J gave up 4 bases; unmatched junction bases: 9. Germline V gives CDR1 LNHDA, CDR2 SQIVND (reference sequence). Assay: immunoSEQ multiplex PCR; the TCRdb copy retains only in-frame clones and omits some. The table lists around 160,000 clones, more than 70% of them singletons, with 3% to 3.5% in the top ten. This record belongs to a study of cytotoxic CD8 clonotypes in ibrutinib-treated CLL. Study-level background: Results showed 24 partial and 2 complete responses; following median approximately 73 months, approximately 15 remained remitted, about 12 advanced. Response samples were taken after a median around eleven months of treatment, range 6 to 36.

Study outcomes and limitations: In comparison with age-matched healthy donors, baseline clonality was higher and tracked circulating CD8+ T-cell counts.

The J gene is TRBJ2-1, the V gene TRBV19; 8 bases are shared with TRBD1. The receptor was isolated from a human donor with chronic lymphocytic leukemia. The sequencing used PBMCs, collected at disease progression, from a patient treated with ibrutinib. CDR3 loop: CASTYTGGRYNEQFF. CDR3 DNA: TGTGCCAGTACCTATACAGGGGGTCGATACAATGAGCAGTTCTTC.